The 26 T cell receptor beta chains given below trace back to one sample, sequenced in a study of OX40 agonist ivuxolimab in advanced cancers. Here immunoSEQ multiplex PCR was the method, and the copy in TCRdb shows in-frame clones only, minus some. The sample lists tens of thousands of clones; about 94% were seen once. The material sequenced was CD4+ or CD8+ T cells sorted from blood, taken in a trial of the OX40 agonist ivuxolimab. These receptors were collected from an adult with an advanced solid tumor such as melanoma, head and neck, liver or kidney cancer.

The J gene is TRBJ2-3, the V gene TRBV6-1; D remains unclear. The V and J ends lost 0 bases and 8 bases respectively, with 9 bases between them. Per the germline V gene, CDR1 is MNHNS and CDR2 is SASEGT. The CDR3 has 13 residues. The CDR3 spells CASSEATGSTQYF. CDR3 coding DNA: TGTGCCAGCAGTGAAGCCACTGGATCTACGCAGTATTTT.

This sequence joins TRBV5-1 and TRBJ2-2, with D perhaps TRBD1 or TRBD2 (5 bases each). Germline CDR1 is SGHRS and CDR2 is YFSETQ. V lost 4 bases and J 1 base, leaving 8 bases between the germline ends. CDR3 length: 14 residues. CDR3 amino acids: CASSSGQNTGELFF. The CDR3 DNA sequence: TGCGCCAGCAGCAGCGGACAGAACACCGGGGAGCTGTTTTTT.

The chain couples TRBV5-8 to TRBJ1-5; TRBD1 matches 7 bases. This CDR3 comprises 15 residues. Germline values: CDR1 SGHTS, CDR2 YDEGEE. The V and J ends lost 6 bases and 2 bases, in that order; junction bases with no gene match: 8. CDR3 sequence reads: CASIAGGVRNQPQHF. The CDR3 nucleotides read TGTGCCAGCATCGCAGGGGGAGTACGCAATCAGCCCCAGCATTTT.

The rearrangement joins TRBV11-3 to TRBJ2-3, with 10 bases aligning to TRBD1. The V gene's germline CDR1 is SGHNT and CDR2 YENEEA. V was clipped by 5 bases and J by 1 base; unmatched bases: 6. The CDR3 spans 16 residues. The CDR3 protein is CASSPGQGSGTDTQYF. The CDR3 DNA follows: TGTGCCAGCAGCCCGGGACAGGGGTCGGGCACAGATACGCAGTATTTT.

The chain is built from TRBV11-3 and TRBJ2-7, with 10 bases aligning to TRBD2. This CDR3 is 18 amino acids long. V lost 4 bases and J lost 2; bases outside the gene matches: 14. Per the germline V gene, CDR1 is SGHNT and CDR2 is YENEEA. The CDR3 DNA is TGTGCCAGCAGCTCCTCGACAGGTTCCCTAGCGGGAGCCTACGAGCAGTACTTC. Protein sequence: CASSSSTGSLAGAYEQYF.

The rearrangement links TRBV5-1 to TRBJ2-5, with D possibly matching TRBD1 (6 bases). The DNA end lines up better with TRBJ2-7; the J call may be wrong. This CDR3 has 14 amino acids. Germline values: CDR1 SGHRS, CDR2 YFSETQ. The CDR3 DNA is TGCGCCAGCAGCAGGGCAGGGGCGAGCTACGAGCAGTACTTC. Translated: CASSRAGASYEQYF.

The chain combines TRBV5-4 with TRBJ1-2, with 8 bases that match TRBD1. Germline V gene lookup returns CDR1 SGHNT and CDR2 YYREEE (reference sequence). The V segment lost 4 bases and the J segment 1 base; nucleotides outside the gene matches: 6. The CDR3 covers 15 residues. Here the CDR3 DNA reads TGTGCCAGCAGCCCCCAGGGGGCTATTAACTATGGCTACACCTTC. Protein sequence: CASSPQGAINYGYTF. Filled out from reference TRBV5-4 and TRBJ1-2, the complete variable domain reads ETGVTQSPTHLIKTRGQQVTLRCSSQSGHNTVSWYQQALGQGPQFIFQYYREEENGRGNFPPRFSGLQFPNYSSELNVNALELDDSALYLCASSPQGAINYGYTFGSGTRLTVV.

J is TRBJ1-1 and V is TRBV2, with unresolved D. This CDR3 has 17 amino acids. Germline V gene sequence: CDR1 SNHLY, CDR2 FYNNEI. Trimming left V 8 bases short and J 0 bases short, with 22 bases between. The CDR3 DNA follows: TGTGCCAGCCTCGAGGATGGGGTCGTGGGGATGAACACTGAAGCTTTCTTT. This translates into CASLEDGVVGMNTEAFF. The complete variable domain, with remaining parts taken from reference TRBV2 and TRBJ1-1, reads EPEVTQTPSHQVTQMGQEVILRCVPISNHLYFYWYRQILGQKVEFLVSFYNNEISEKSEIFDDQFSVERPDGSNFTLKIRSTKLEDSAMYFCASLEDGVVGMNTEAFFGQGTRLTVV.

The CDR3 protein is CAWGTGSYEQYF. In DNA, the CDR3 is TGTGCCTGGGGGACAGGCTCCTACGAGCAGTACTTC. V is TRBV30 and J is TRBJ2-5; 8 bases fit TRBD1. The J call could be wrong; TRBJ2-7 is a better fit for the DNA end. The CDR3 totals 12 residues. The germline gives CDR1 GTSNPN, CDR2 SVGIG (reference sequence).

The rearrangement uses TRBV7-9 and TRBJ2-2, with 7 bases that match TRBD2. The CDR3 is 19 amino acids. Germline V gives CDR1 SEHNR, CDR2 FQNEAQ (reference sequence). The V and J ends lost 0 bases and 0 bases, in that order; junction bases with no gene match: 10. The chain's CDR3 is CASSLAPTSVASNTGELFF. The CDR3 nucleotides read TGTGCCAGCAGCTTAGCCCCAACTAGCGTCGCCTCGAACACCGGGGAGCTGTTTTTT.

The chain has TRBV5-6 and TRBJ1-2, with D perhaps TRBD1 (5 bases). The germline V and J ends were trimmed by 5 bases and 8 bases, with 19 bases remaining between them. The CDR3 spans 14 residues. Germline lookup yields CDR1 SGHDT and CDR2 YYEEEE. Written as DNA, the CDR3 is TGTGCCAGCAGTGCCAGGGCCCTCACTCCCGGCTACACCTTC. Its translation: CASSARALTPGYTF.

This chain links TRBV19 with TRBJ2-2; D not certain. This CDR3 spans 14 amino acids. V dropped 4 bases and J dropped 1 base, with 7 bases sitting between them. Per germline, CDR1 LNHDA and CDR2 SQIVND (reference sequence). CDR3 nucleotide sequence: TGTGCCAGTAGTAGCCAGAGGAACACCGGGGAGCTGTTTTTT. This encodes CASSSQRNTGELFF. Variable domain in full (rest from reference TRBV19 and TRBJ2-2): DGGITQSPKYLFRKEGQNVTLSCEQNLNHDAMYWYRQDPGQGLRLIYYSQIVNDFQKGDIAEGYSVSREKKESFPLTVTSAQKNPTAFYLCASSSQRNTGELFFGEGSRLTVL.

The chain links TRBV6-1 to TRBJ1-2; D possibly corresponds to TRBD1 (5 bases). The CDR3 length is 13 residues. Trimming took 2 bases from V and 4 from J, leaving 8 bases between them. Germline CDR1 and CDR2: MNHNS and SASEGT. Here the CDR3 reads CASSEWDFYGYTF. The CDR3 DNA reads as TGTGCCAGCAGTGAATGGGACTTCTATGGCTACACCTTC.

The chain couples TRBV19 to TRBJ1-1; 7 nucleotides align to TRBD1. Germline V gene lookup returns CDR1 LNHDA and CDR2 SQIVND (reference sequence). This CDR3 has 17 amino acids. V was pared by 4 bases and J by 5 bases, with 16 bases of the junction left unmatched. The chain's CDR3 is CASSRGGTAPGRTEAFF. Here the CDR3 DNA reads TGTGCCAGTAGTAGGGGAGGGACAGCACCCGGAAGGACTGAAGCTTTCTTT.

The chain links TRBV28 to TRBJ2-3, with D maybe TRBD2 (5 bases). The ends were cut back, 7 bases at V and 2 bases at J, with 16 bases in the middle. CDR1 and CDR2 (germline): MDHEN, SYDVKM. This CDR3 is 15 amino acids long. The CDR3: CASNPAGRVTDTQYF. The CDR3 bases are TGTGCCAGCAACCCCGCCGGGCGGGTCACAGATACGCAGTATTTT.

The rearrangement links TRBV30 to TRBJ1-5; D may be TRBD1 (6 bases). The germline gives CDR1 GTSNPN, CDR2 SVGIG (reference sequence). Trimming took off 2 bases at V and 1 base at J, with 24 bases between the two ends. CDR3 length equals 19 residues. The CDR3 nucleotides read TGTGCCTGGAGTACCAGGGGCGGCGGATCGCGGGCAAGCAATCAGCCCCAGCATTTT. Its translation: CAWSTRGGGSRASNQPQHF.

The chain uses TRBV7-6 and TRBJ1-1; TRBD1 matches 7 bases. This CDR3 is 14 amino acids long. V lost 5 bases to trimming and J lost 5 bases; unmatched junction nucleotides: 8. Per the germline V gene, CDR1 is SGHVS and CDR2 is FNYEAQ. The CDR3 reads CASSLGTAQTEAFF. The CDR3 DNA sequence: TGTGCCAGCAGCCTAGGGACAGCGCAAACTGAAGCTTTCTTT.

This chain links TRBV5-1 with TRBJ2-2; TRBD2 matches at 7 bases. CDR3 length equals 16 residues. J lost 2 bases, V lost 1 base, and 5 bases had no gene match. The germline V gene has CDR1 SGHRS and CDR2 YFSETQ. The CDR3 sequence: CASSLSGLFNTGELFF. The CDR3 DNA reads TGCGCCAGCAGCTTGTCGGGACTATTCAACACCGGGGAGCTGTTTTTT.

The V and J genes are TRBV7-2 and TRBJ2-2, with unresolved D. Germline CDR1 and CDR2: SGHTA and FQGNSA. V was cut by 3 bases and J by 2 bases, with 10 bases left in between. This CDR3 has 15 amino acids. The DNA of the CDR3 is TGTGCCAGCAGCTTCTCACCCTTTAACACCGGGGAGCTGTTTTTT. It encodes CASSFSPFNTGELFF.

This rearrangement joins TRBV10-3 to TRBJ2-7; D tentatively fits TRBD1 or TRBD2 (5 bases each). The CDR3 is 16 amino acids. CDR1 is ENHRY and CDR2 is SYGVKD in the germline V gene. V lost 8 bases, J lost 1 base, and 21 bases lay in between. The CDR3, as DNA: TGTGCCATCCAAGGGGCCTCAGGACGGGAATCCTACGAGCAGTACTTC. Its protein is CAIQGASGRESYEQYF.

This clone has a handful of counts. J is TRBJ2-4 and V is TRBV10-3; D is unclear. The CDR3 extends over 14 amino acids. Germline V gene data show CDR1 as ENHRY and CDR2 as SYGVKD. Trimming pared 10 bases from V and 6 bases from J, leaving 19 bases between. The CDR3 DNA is TGTGCCACCCGCGGTGACGGGTTAGTAAACATTCAGTACTTC. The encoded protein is CATRGDGLVNIQYF.

This CDR3 reads CASSLVIAGGAGQETQYF. The CDR3 nucleotides are TGTGCCAGCAGCTTAGTAATAGCGGGAGGGGCTGGCCAAGAGACCCAGTACTTC. V gene TRBV7-2 combines with J gene TRBJ2-5; the match to TRBD2 covers 11 bases. CDR3 length: 18 amino acids. J lost 1 base, V lost 1 base, and 8 bases had no gene match. Germline V gene data show CDR1 as SGHTA and CDR2 as FQGNSA.

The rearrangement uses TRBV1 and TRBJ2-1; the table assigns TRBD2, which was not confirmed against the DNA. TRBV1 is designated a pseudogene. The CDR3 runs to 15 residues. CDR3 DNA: TGCACCAGCGGGGCGGGAGATTCCCCCGACAATGAGCAGTTCTTC. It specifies CTSGAGDSPDNEQFF.

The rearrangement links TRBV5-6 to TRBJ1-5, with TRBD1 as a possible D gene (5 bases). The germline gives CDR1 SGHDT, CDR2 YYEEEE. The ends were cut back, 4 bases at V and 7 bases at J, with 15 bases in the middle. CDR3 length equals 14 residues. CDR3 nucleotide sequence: TGTGCCAGCAGCCGAGGGGACCAATCCCAGCCCCAGCATTTT. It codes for CASSRGDQSQPQHF.

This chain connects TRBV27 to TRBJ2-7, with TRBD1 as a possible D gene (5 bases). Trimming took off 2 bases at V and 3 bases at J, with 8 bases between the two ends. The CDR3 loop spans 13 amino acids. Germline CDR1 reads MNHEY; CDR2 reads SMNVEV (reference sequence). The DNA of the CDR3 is TGTGCCAGCAGTTTAGTCAGGGACTACGAGCAGTACTTC. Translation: CASSLVRDYEQYF.

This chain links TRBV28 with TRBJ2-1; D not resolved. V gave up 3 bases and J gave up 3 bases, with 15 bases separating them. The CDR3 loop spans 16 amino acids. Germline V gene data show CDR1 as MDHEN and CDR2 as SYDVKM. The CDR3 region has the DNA TGTGCCAGCAGTTTGCCCCCACCAACAGTCTACAATGAGCAGTTCTTC. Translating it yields CASSLPPPTVYNEQFF.